Here is one T cell receptor (beta chain) with its context. Its cognate antigen is unknown. The CDR3 has 12 residues. This sample is drawn from a study of blood T cells in healthy people across ages. Next came a second PCR, run for about 7 to 12 cycles, which used a sample-barcoded 5' primer along with a J-beta primer mix. Carrying 12 random nucleotides, a template-switch adaptor labeled each individual cDNA molecule. TCRdb redid the calling of the 5' RACE reads with MiXCR, one entry per CDR3 protein. The table includes about a million distinct CDR3 sequences, 48% detected once. Study-wide results and limits: Higher diversity, along with more naive CD4+ cells, distinguished long-lived donors from aged donors. The diversity estimates, figures obtained from one million T cells, were considered underestimates. Strong correlation linked observed beta diversity and percent naive T cells.

Specimen: blood. V gene TRBV21-1 combines with J gene TRBJ2-1; the D call in the table, TRBD2, was not verified against the DNA. TRBV21-1 constitutes a pseudogene. The clonotype originates from a man aged 30-40 years in good health. This CDR3 is CASRTPRNEQFF. The CDR3 coding sequence is TGTGCCAGCAGGACCCCGCGTAATGAGCAGTTCTTC.